This TCR beta chain was captured by sequencing in a study of control samples from healthy donors and cancer patients. Some clones are missing from TCRdb's copy, which holds only in-frame ones; the method was immunoSEQ multiplex PCR. The data contain about 75,000 clones, roughly 80% of them seen just once; the ten biggest clones take up over 12%. The CDR3 is made up of 12 amino acids. The germline CDR1 and CDR2 sequences are SGHTA and FQGNSA. V lost 7 bases and J lost 11; bases outside the gene matches: 7. J is TRBJ2-1 and V is TRBV7-2; 8 nucleotides match TRBD2. Sequencing used blood. This TCR came from a man aged 50-59 years in good health. The CDR3 coding sequence is TGTGCCAGCAACCGACGGGAGGGAAAGCAGTTCTTC. Encoded protein: CASNRREGKQFF.